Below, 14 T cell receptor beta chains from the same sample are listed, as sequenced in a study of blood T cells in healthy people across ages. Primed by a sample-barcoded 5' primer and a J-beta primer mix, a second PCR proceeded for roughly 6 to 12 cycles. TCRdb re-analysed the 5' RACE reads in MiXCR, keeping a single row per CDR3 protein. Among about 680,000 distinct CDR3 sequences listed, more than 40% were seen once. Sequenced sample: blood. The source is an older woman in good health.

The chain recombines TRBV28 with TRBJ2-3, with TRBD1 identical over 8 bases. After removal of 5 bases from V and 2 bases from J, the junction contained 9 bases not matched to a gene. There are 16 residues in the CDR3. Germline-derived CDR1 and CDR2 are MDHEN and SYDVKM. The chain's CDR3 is CASSEDRGGHTDTQYF. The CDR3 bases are TGTGCCAGCAGTGAAGACAGGGGCGGTCACACAGATACGCAGTATTTT.

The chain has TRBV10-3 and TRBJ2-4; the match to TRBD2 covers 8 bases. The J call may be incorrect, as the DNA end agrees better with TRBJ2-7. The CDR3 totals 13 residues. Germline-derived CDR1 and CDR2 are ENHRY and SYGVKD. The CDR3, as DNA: TGTGCCATCAGGGGACTAGGAGTGAGCGAGCAGTACTTC. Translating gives CAIRGLGVSEQYF.

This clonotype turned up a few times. Written as DNA, the CDR3 is TGCAGCGTCCTGACAGGGAAGGACTATGGCTACACCTTC. Translation: CSVLTGKDYGYTF. The J gene is TRBJ1-2, the V gene TRBV29-1; 7 nucleotides agree with TRBD1. There are 13 residues in the CDR3. V gave up 6 bases and J gave up 3 bases; unmatched junction bases: 7. Germline V gene sequence: CDR1 SQVTM, CDR2 ANQGSEA.

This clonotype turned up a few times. As DNA, the CDR3 is TGTGCCAGCAGCGTAGAGGGCGGGGAGTACAATGAGCAGTTCTTC. Its protein product is CASSVEGGEYNEQFF. This chain links TRBV9 with TRBJ2-1; weak D call: TRBD2 (6 bases). There are 15 residues in the CDR3. CDR1 SGDLS and CDR2 YYNGEE come from the germline V gene. V was pared by 0 bases and J by 4 bases, with 11 bases between.

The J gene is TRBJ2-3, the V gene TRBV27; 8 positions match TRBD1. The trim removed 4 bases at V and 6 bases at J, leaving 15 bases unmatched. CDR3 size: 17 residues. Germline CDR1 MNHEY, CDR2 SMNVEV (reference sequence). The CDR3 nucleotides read TGTGCCAGCAGTTCCACGAGGACAGGGTTAGGCCTTGATACGCAGTATTTT. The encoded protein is CASSSTRTGLGLDTQYF.

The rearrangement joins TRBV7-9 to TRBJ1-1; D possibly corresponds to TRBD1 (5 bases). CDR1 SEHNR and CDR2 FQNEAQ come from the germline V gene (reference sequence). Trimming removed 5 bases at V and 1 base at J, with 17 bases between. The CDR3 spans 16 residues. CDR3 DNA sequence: TGTGCCAGCAGCCACGTATCAGGGCTTAGGAACACTGAAGCTTTCTTT. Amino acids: CASSHVSGLRNTEAFF.

The chain's CDR3 is CASSPRQGRDTEAFF. The CDR3 DNA reads as TGTGCCAGCAGCCCTCGACAGGGGAGGGACACTGAAGCTTTCTTT. J is TRBJ1-1 and V is TRBV9; TRBD1 matches 8 bases. Unmatched junction bases numbered 8, after V lost 4 bases and J lost 3 bases. This CDR3 is built from 15 residues. Germline loops: CDR1 SGDLS, CDR2 YYNGEE.

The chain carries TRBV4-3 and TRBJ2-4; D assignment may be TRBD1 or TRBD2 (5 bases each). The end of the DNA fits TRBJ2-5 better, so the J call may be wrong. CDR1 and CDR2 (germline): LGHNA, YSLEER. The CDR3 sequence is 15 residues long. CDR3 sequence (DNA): TGCGCCAGCAGCCAAGATGGAGCAGGGAGAGAGACCCAGTACTTC. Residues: CASSQDGAGRETQYF.

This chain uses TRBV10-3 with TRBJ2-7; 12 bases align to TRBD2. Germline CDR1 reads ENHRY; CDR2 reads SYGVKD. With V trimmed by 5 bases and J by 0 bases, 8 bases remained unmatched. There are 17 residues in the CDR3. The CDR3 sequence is CAISSPPGLAGSYEQYF. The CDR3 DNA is TGTGCCATCAGTTCCCCCCCGGGACTAGCGGGCTCCTACGAGCAGTACTTC.

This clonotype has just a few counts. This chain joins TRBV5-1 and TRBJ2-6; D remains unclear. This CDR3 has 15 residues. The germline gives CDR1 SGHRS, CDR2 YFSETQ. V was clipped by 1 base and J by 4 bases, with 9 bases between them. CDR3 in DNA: TGCGCCAGCAGCTTGTTAGGGCCCGGGGCCAACGTCCTGACTTTC. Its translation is CASSLLGPGANVLTF.

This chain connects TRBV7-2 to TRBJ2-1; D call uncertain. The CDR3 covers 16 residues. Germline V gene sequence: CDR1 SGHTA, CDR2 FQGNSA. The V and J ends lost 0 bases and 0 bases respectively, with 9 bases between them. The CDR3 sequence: CASSLAGQSSYNEQFF. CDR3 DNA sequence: TGTGCCAGCAGCTTAGCTGGGCAGAGCTCCTACAATGAGCAGTTCTTC. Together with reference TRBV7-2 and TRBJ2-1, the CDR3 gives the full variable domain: GAGVSQSPSNKVTEKGKDVELRCDPISGHTALYWYRQSLGQGLEFLIYFQGNSAPDKSGLPSDRFSAERTGGSVSTLTIQRTQQEDSAVYLCASSLAGQSSYNEQFFGPGTRLTVL.

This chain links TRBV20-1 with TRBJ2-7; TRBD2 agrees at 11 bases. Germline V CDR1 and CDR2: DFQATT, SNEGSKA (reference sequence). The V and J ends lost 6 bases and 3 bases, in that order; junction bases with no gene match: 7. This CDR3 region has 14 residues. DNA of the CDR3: TGCAGTGCCGGCTCGACTAGCGGGATCTACGAGCAGTACTTC. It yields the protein CSAGSTSGIYEQYF.

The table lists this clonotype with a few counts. The chain's CDR3 is CASSLEPRASGANVLTF. The CDR3 region has the DNA TGTGCCAGCAGCTTAGAGCCCAGGGCTTCTGGGGCCAACGTCCTGACTTTC. The gene calls are TRBV7-2 and TRBJ2-6; weak D call: TRBD1 (5 bases). V lost 1 base and J lost 1, with 11 bases in between. Germline V lookup: CDR1 SGHTA, CDR2 FQGNSA. The CDR3 is 17 residues long.

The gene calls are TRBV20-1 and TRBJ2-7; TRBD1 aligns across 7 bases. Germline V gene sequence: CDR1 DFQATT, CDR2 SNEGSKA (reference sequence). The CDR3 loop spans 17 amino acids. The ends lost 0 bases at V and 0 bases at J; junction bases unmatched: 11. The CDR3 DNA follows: TGCAGTGCTAGAGAAATATTGACAGGGACGAACTCCTACGAGCAGTACTTC. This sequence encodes CSAREILTGTNSYEQYF.